This entry lists 29 T cell receptor beta chains sequenced from one sample in a study of T-cell memory formation after mild COVID-19. TCRdb fed the 5' RACE reads into MiXCR, producing one record per CDR3 protein. Of 30,000 to 45,000 distinct CDR3 sequences in the sample, about an eighth were seen once. The sequencing input was PBMCs or a T cell subset sorted from them (not recorded which). The receptors derive from a man between 18 and 29 years old who had mild COVID-19 (a few samples of this study predate the infection). Cell type and time point are not known.

This clonotype showed up many times. The rearrangement uses TRBV7-2 and TRBJ2-5; 8 bases agree with TRBD2. Germline V gene lookup returns CDR1 SGHTA and CDR2 FQGNSA. Trimming took 2 bases from V and 1 from J; bases not matched to a gene: 6. The CDR3 runs to 16 residues. The DNA for the CDR3 is TGTGCCAGCAGCTTAATCTTCGCGGGGGGCCAAGAGACCCAGTACTTC. Its translation is CASSLIFAGGQETQYF.

This clonotype was detected many times. The V gene is TRBV27, the J gene TRBJ2-2; no definite D call. Per the germline V gene, CDR1 is MNHEY and CDR2 is SMNVEV (reference sequence). This CDR3 contains 15 residues. The V gene lost 6 bases and the J gene lost 0 bases, with 11 bases spanning the gap. The CDR3 is CASRAENSNTGELFF. The CDR3 DNA follows: TGTGCCAGCAGGGCAGAGAACTCGAACACCGGGGAGCTGTTTTTT.

This clonotype was detected ten times or more. The chain has TRBV28 and TRBJ2-3; 8 nucleotides match TRBD1. Germline assignment: CDR1 MDHEN and CDR2 SYDVKM. Unmatched junction bases numbered 7, after V lost 8 bases and J lost 0 bases. The length of the CDR3 is 15 residues. In DNA, the CDR3 is TGTGCCAGCTTACCGGGACAGGCTAGCACAGATACGCAGTATTTT. Translated, it gives CASLPGQASTDTQYF.

This clonotype was observed a handful of times. The CDR3 here is CSDQRGAGDTQYF. The CDR3 DNA is TGCAGTGATCAACGGGGGGCGGGAGATACGCAGTATTTT. The chain couples TRBV20-1 to TRBJ2-3, with D possibly being TRBD2 (7 bases). The germline V gene encodes CDR1 DFQATT and CDR2 SNEGSKA (reference sequence). V was trimmed by 7 bases and J by 5 bases, leaving 16 bases between them. The length of the CDR3 is 13 residues.

This clonotype occurred many times. This chain joins TRBV28 and TRBJ2-7, with TRBD1 as a possible D gene (6 bases). This CDR3 region has 14 residues. With 5 bases removed from V and 7 bases from J, the gap between germline ends came to 18 bases. Germline lookup yields CDR1 MDHEN and CDR2 SYDVKM. The CDR3 loop is CASSPQGPEGEQYF. CDR3 bases: TGTGCCAGCAGTCCACAGGGCCCCGAGGGGGAGCAGTACTTC.

The table lists this clonotype with many counts. The CDR3 protein is CASSLLGFSNSPLHF. The CDR3 DNA sequence: TGTGCCAGCAGTTTATTGGGGTTCTCTAATTCACCCCTCCACTTT. The chain is built from TRBV27 and TRBJ1-6; D gene unclear. The germline V and J ends were trimmed by 1 base and 6 bases, with 10 bases remaining between them. There are 15 residues in the CDR3. Germline CDR1 MNHEY, CDR2 SMNVEV (reference sequence).

This clonotype was picked up many times. The rearrangement uses TRBV6-2 or TRBV6-3 and TRBJ1-2; 9 nucleotides line up with TRBD1. CDR1 is MNHEY, CDR2 SVGEGT, per germline. The CDR3 has 13 residues. Trimming removed 2 bases from V and 8 bases from J; junction bases left unmatched: 3. Here the CDR3 reads CASSYRTGEGYTF. As DNA, the CDR3 is TGTGCCAGCAGTTACCGGACAGGGGAAGGCTACACCTTC.

This clonotype was seen many times. V gene TRBV23-1 combines with J gene TRBJ2-5; no clear D. TRBV23-1 has ORF status, its function being uncertain. The CDR3 is made up of 14 amino acids. With 0 bases removed from V and 5 bases from J, the gap between germline ends came to 10 bases. As DNA, the CDR3 is TGCGCCAGCAGTCAATCGGGGTTGGGGGAGACCCAGTACTTC. Translating gives CASSQSGLGETQYF.

This rearrangement joins TRBV7-3 to TRBJ1-1; a possible D gene is TRBD1 (5 bases). V was clipped by 5 bases and J by 2 bases, with 9 bases between them. This CDR3 has 13 amino acids. Germline-derived CDR1 and CDR2 are SGHTA and FQGTGA. The CDR3 here is CASSPQGNTEAFF. In DNA form, the CDR3 reads TGTGCCAGCAGCCCCCAGGGTAACACTGAAGCTTTCTTT.

This clonotype was seen repeatedly, ten times or more. The V call is TRBV10-3, the J call TRBJ2-3; 9 nucleotides align to TRBD2. The germline V gene encodes CDR1 ENHRY and CDR2 SYGVKD. Trimming at V came to 7 bases and at J to 4 bases, leaving 12 bases not matched to a gene. There are 16 residues in the CDR3. The DNA for the CDR3 is TGTGCCATCACCCCAAGGATTGCGGGGGGGGCAGATACGCAGTATTTT. Residues: CAITPRIAGGADTQYF.

This clonotype occurred many times. This sequence joins TRBV7-8 and TRBJ2-3, with a weak D call TRBD2 (7 bases). The V gene's germline CDR1 is SGHVS and CDR2 FQNEAQ. The CDR3 has 16 residues. V dropped 9 bases and J dropped 3 bases, with 22 bases sitting between them. The CDR3 reads CASSGGLAALTDTQYF. The CDR3 DNA is TGTGCCAGTTCGGGGGGCCTAGCGGCCCTAACAGATACGCAGTATTTT.

This clonotype occurred many times. The V call is TRBV7-2, the J call TRBJ1-5; TRBD1 might be the D (6 bases). The CDR3 is 13 amino acids. The V and J ends lost 4 bases and 2 bases respectively, with 6 bases between them. The V gene's germline CDR1 is SGHTA and CDR2 FQGNSA. In DNA form, the CDR3 reads TGTGCCAGCAGCTACAGGGGCAATCAGCCCCAGCATTTT. Its protein is CASSYRGNQPQHF.

This clonotype is categorized as medium-sized. The chain has TRBV7-2 and TRBJ2-1; the D is unclear. The germline V gene encodes CDR1 SGHTA and CDR2 FQGNSA. This CDR3 spans 16 amino acids. V dropped 2 bases and J dropped 0 bases, with 11 bases sitting between them. CDR3 nucleotide sequence: TGTGCCAGCAGCTTATTAGGAACGAGCTCCTACAATGAGCAGTTCTTC. As protein: CASSLLGTSSYNEQFF.

This clonotype was found many times. The chain combines TRBV6-4 with TRBJ2-5, with 9 bases identical to TRBD2. J was trimmed by 2 bases and V by 3 bases; bases with no gene match: 4. This CDR3 has 15 residues. From germline, CDR1 is MRHNA and CDR2 SNTAGT. The DNA for the CDR3 is TGTGCCAGCAGTGAAGGCGGGGGGGAACAAGAGACCCAGTACTTC. This sequence encodes CASSEGGGEQETQYF.

This clonotype has at least ten counts. The V call is TRBV7-3, the J call TRBJ2-3, with TRBD2 matching 15 bases. V lost 0 bases, J lost 0 bases, and 7 bases stayed unmatched. This CDR3 spans 20 amino acids. Germline loops: CDR1 SGHTA, CDR2 FQGTGA. CDR3 protein: CASSLTRPGTSGGSTDTQYF. The DNA of the CDR3 is TGTGCCAGCAGCTTAACCCGACCCGGGACTAGCGGGGGGAGCACAGATACGCAGTATTTT.

This clonotype was seen ten or more times. As DNA, the CDR3 is TGTGCCAGCAGCTTAGCCCGGGAAGGTGGCTACACCTTC. Protein product: CASSLAREGGYTF. The chain joins TRBV7-9 to TRBJ1-2; D not resolved. Trimming took 0 bases from V and 7 from J, leaving 9 bases between them. Per the germline V gene, CDR1 is SEHNR and CDR2 is FQNEAQ (reference sequence). CDR3 length: 13 residues.

This clonotype was seen many times. The chain combines TRBV3-1 with TRBJ2-7, with 8 bases fitting TRBD1. Losses at the gene ends were 2 bases for V and 1 base for J; bases not matched to a gene: 7. CDR1 and CDR2 (germline): LGHDT, YNNKEL (reference sequence). This CDR3 has 16 residues. CDR3 sequence reads: CASSQITGTGSYEQYV. CDR3 bases: TGTGCCAGCAGCCAAATAACCGGGACAGGATCCTACGAGCAGTACGTC.

Comment on this clonotype: A much bigger clone sits one base away, suggesting this may be a read error. The genes are TRBV7-9 and TRBJ2-3, with TRBD1 matching 12 bases. The CDR3 is 18 amino acids. The germline CDR1 and CDR2 sequences are SEHNR and FQNEAQ (reference sequence). CDR3 in DNA: TGTGCCAGCAGCTTAGCACCCGGGACAGGGGGCGCAAGGGATACGAAGTATTTT. This gives the protein CASSLAPGTGGARDTKYF. Using reference TRBV7-9 and TRBJ2-3 for the parts outside the CDR3, the full variable domain is DTGVSQNPRHKITKRGQNVTFRCDPISEHNRLYWYRQTLGQGPEFLTYFQNEAQLEKSRLLSDRFSAERPKGSFSTLEIQRTEQGDSAMYLCASSLAPGTGGARDTKYFGPGTRLTVL.

In its sample, this clonotype was seen many times. The chain joins TRBV10-3 to TRBJ2-7; TRBD1 matches at 10 bases. CDR3 length: 13 residues. CDR1 and CDR2 (germline): ENHRY, SYGVKD. With 11 bases clipped from V and 3 bases from J, the junction kept 7 bases outside the gene matches. CDR3 amino acids: CAASRDRGYEQYF. For the CDR3, the DNA is TGTGCCGCTAGCCGGGACAGGGGCTACGAGCAGTACTTC.

There are many counts of this clonotype. J is TRBJ2-7 and V is TRBV6-2 or TRBV6-3; possibly TRBD2 for D (6 bases). The CDR3 has 14 residues. The V end was cut by 6 bases, the J end by 2 bases, with 14 bases between. The V gene's germline CDR1 is MNHEY and CDR2 SVGEGT. DNA for the CDR3: TGTGCCAGCAGCCGGGACGGAGGGACCTACGAGCAGTACGTC. Translated: CASSRDGGTYEQYV.

The V call is TRBV11-2, the J call TRBJ1-2; a weak D match, TRBD1 (6 bases). The germline V gene encodes CDR1 SGHAT and CDR2 FQNNGV. V lost 6 bases, J lost 4 bases, and 12 bases lay in between. There are 13 residues in the CDR3. The chain's CDR3 is CASREGVAYGYTF. For the CDR3, the DNA is TGTGCCAGCAGGGAGGGGGTCGCCTATGGCTACACCTTC. Using reference TRBV11-2 and TRBJ1-2 for the parts outside the CDR3, the full variable domain is EAGVAQSPRYKIIEKRQSVAFWCNPISGHATLYWYQQILGQGPKLLIQFQNNGVVDDSQLPKDRFSAERLKGVDSTLKIQPAKLEDSAVYLCASREGVAYGYTFGSGTRLTVV.

This clonotype was detected ten times or more. The chain employs TRBV11-2 and TRBJ2-3; D remains ambiguous. The ends were cut back, 0 bases at V and 5 bases at J, with 15 bases in the middle. CDR1 SGHAT and CDR2 FQNNGV come from the germline V gene. The length of the CDR3 is 16 residues. Here the CDR3 DNA reads TGTGCCAGCAGCTTAGATCACCCTACCAATGGAGATACGCAGTATTTT. It is translated as CASSLDHPTNGDTQYF. Full variable domain (remainder filled in from reference TRBV11-2 and TRBJ2-3): EAGVAQSPRYKIIEKRQSVAFWCNPISGHATLYWYQQILGQGPKLLIQFQNNGVVDDSQLPKDRFSAERLKGVDSTLKIQPAKLEDSAVYLCASSLDHPTNGDTQYFGPGTRLTVL.

In its sample, this clonotype was seen many times. The genes are TRBV5-1 and TRBJ2-3, with 11 positions matching TRBD2. Germline V gene data show CDR1 as SGHRS and CDR2 as YFSETQ. CDR3 length: 17 residues. Unmatched junction bases numbered 9, after V lost 4 bases and J lost 2 bases. The CDR3 is CASSRTSGGSNTDTQYF. The CDR3 DNA is TGCGCCAGCAGCCGCACTAGCGGGGGCTCCAACACAGATACGCAGTATTTT. The whole variable domain, filled in from reference TRBV5-1 and TRBJ2-3, reads KAGVTQTPRYLIKTRGQQVTLSCSPISGHRSVSWYQQTPGQGLQFLFEYFSETQRNKGNFPGRFSGRQFSNSRSEMNVSTLELGDSALYLCASSRTSGGSNTDTQYFGPGTRLTVL.

Judged by abundance, this clonotype is medium-sized (0.01 to 0.1%). The chain couples TRBV4-3 to TRBJ2-7; D assignment may be TRBD1 or TRBD2 (5 bases each). CDR1 LGHNA and CDR2 YSLEER come from the germline V gene. The CDR3 extends over 16 amino acids. Between the trimmed V and J ends, which lost 4 bases and 0 bases, there was a span of 16 bases. The CDR3, as DNA: TGCGCCAGCAGCCGCGGACACGGGGACCGCTCCTACGAGCAGTACTTC. Protein sequence: CASSRGHGDRSYEQYF.

The table lists this clonotype with many counts. This chain joins TRBV6-6 and TRBJ2-1; the match to TRBD2 covers 8 bases. The CDR3 spans 17 residues. With 0 bases clipped from V and 3 bases from J, the junction kept 7 bases outside the gene matches. Germline V gives CDR1 MNHNY, CDR2 SVGAGI (reference sequence). CDR3 sequence reads: CASSYSSWRGVYNEQFF. CDR3 bases: TGTGCCAGCAGTTACTCGAGTTGGCGGGGGGTCTACAATGAGCAGTTCTTC.

This clonotype was observed many times. This chain uses TRBV19 with TRBJ2-3; 7 bases are shared with TRBD1. This CDR3 contains 19 residues. V trimming: 5 bases; J trimming: 0 bases; junction bases outside the gene matches: 17. The germline CDR1 and CDR2 sequences are LNHDA and SQIVND (reference sequence). The CDR3 sequence is CASSDDHNAGTASTDTQYF. The CDR3 DNA is TGTGCCAGTAGTGATGACCACAATGCCGGGACAGCGAGCACAGATACGCAGTATTTT. The full variable domain, rest sourced from reference TRBV19 and TRBJ2-3, is DGGITQSPKYLFRKEGQNVTLSCEQNLNHDAMYWYRQDPGQGLRLIYYSQIVNDFQKGDIAEGYSVSREKKESFPLTVTSAQKNPTAFYLCASSDDHNAGTASTDTQYFGPGTRLTVL.

This clonotype was seen ten or more times. The genes are TRBV18 and TRBJ2-1; no clear D gene. This CDR3 region has 14 residues. V dropped 4 bases and J dropped 4 bases, with 11 bases sitting between them. Germline values: CDR1 KGHSH, CDR2 LQKENI. The CDR3 region has the DNA TGTGCCAGCTCACTGGATCGATCGTACAATGAGCAGTTCTTC. Residues: CASSLDRSYNEQFF.

This clonotype was counted between two and nine times. The chain couples TRBV27 to TRBJ1-6, with a tentative D call TRBD1 (6 bases). V shed 1 base and J shed 8 bases, with 6 bases lying between them. The CDR3 has 13 residues. Germline lookup yields CDR1 MNHEY and CDR2 SMNVEV (reference sequence). The CDR3 DNA is TGTGCCAGCAGTTTATACAGGGATTCACCCCTCCACTTT. Its protein product is CASSLYRDSPLHF.

This clonotype was counted many times. V and J are TRBV9 and TRBJ2-1; D might be TRBD2 (6 bases). Germline V gene lookup returns CDR1 SGDLS and CDR2 YYNGEE. The CDR3 loop spans 14 amino acids. Trimming shortened V by 4 bases and J by 0 bases, and 8 bases separated the two germline ends. CDR3 in amino acids: CASSLGGSYNEQFF. DNA of the CDR3: TGTGCCAGCAGCCTGGGGGGCTCCTACAATGAGCAGTTCTTC.